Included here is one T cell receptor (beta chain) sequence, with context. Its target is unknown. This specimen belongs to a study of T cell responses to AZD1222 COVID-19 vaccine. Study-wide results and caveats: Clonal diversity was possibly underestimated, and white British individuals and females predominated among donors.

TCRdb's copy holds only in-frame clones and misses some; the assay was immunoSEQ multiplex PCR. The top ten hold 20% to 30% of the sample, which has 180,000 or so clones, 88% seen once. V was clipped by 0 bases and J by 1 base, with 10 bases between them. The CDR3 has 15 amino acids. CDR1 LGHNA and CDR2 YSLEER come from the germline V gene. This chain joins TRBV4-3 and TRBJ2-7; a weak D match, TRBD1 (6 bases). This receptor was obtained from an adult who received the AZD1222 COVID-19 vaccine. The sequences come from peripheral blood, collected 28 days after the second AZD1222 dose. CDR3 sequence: CASSQEDSGSYEQYF. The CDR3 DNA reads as TGCGCCAGCAGCCAAGAGGACAGCGGTTCCTACGAGCAGTACTTC.